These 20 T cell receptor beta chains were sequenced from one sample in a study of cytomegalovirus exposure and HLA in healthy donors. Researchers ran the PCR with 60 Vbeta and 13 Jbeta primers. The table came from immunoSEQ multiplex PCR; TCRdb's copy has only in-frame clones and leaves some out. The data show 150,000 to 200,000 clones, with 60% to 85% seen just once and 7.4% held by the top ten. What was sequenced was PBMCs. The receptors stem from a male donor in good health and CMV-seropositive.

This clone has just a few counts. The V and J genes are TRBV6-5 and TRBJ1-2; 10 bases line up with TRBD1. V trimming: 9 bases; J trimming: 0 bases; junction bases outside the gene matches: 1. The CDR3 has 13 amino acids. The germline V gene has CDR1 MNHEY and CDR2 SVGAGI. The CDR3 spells CASGTGANYGYTF. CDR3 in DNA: TGTGCCAGTGGGACAGGGGCTAACTATGGCTACACCTTC.

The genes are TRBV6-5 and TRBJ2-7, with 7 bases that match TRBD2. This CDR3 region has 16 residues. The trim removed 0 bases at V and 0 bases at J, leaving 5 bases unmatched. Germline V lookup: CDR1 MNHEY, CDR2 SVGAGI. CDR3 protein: CASSYSGLLSSYEQYF. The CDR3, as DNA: TGTGCCAGCAGTTACTCGGGACTACTCAGCTCCTACGAGCAGTACTTC.

CDR3 loop: CTSSQEGGERGGETQYF. CDR3 DNA sequence: TGCACCAGCAGCCAAGAGGGAGGGGAGCGGGGGGGAGAGACCCAGTACTTC. The V and J genes are TRBV1 and TRBJ2-5; no DNA check was done on the table's D call, TRBD2. TRBV1 is designated a pseudogene. This CDR3 has 17 residues.

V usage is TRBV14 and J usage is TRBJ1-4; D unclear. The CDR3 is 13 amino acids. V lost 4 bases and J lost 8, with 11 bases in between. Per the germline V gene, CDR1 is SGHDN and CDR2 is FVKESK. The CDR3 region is CASSLRQAEKLFF. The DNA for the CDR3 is TGTGCCAGCAGCCTCCGACAAGCCGAAAAACTGTTTTTT.

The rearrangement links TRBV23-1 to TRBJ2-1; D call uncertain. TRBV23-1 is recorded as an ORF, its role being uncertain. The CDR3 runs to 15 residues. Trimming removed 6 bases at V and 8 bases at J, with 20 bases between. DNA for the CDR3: TGCGCCAGCAGCCAAGATGGTCTCCGGTATGATGAGCAGTTCTTC. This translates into CASSQDGLRYDEQFF.

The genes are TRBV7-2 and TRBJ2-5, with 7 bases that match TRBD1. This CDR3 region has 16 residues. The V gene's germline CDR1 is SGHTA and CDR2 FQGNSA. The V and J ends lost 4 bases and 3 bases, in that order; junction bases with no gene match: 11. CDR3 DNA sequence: TGTGCCAGCAGCTCCTGGGGGACAGACATTGAAGAGACCCAGTACTTC. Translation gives CASSSWGTDIEETQYF.

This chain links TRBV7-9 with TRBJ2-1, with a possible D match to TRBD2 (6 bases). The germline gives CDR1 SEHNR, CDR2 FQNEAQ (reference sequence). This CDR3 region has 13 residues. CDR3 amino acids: CAHSVGGYNEQFF. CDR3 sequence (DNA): TGTGCACACTCGGTAGGAGGGTACAATGAGCAGTTCTTC.

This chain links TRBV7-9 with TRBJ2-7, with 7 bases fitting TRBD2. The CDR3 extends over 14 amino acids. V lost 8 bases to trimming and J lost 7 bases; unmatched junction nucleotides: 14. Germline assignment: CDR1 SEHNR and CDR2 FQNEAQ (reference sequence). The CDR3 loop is CASGLAASQGEQYF. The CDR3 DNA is TGTGCCAGCGGTCTAGCGGCGTCCCAAGGGGAGCAGTACTTC.

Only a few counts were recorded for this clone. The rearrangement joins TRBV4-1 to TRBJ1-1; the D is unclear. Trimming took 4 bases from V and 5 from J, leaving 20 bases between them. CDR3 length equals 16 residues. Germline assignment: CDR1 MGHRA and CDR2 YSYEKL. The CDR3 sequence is CASSPRAGEAKTEAFF. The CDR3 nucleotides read TGCGCCAGCAGCCCGCGGGCAGGCGAGGCTAAAACTGAAGCTTTCTTT.

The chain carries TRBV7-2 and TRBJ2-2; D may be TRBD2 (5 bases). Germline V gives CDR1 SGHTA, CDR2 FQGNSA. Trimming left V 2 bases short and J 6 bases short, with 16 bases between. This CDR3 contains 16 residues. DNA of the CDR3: TGTGCCAGCAGCTTATACTACTCCACCGGGGCCGGGGAGCTGTTTTTT. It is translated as CASSLYYSTGAGELFF. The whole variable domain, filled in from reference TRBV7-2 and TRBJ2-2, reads GAGVSQSPSNKVTEKGKDVELRCDPISGHTALYWYRQSLGQGLEFLIYFQGNSAPDKSGLPSDRFSAERTGGSVSTLTIQRTQQEDSAVYLCASSLYYSTGAGELFFGEGSRLTVL.

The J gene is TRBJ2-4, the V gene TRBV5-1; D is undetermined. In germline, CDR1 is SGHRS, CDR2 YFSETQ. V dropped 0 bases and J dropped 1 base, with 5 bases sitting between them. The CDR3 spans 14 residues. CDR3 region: CASSLDWAKNIQYF. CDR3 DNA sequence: TGCGCCAGCAGCTTGGACTGGGCCAAAAACATTCAGTACTTC.

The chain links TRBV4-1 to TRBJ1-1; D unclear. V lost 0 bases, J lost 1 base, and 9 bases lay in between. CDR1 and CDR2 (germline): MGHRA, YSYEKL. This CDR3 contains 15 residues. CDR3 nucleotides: TGCGCCAGCAGCCAAGATCTCACGGGGAACACTGAAGCTTTCTTT. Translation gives CASSQDLTGNTEAFF.

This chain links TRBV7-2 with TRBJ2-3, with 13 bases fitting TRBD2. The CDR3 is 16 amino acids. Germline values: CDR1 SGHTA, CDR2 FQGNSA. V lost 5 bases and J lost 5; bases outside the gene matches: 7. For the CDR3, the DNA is TGTGCCAGCAGCAAAACTAGCGGGGGGGCGGGAGATACGCAGTATTTT. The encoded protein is CASSKTSGGAGDTQYF.

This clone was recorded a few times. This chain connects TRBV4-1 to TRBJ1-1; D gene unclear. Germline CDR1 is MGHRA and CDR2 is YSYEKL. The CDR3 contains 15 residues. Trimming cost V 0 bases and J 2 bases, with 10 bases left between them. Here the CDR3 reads CASSQDPRANTEAFF. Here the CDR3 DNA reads TGCGCCAGCAGCCAAGATCCGCGGGCCAACACTGAAGCTTTCTTT.

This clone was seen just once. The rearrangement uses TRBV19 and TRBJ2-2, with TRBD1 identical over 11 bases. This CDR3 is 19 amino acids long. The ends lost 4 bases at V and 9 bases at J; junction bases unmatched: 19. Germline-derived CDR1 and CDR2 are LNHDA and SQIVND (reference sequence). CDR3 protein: CASSTPSGQGARFSWELFF. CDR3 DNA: TGTGCCAGTAGTACCCCATCAGGACAGGGGGCAAGATTTAGCTGGGAGCTGTTTTTT.

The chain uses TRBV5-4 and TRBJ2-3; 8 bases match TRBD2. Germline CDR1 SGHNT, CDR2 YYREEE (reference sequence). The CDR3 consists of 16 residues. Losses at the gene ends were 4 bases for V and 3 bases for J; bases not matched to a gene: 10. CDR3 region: CASSPASSSGTDTQYF. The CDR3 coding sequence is TGTGCCAGCAGCCCGGCTAGTTCTAGCGGGACAGATACGCAGTATTTT.

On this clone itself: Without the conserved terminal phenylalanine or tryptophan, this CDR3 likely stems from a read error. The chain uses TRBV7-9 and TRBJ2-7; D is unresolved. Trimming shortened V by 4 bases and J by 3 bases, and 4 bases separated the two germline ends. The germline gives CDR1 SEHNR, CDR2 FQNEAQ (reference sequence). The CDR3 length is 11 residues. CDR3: CASSYNYEQYL. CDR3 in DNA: TGTGCCAGCAGCTACAACTACGAGCAGTACCTC.

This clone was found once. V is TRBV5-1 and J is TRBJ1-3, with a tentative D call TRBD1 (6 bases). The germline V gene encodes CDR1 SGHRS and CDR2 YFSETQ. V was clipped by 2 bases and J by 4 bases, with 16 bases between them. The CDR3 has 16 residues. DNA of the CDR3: TGCGCCAGCAGCTTTTGGGGCCAGGGGACGGGAAACACCATATATTTT. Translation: CASSFWGQGTGNTIYF.

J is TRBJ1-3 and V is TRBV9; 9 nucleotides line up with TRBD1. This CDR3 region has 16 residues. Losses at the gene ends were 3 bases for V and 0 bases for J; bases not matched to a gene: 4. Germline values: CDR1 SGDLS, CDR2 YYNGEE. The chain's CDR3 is CASSARQGVSGNTIYF. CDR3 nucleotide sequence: TGTGCCAGCAGCGCCAGACAGGGGGTCTCTGGAAACACCATATATTTT. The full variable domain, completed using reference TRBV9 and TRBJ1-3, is DSGVTQTPKHLITATGQRVTLRCSPRSGDLSVYWYQQSLDQGLQFLIQYYNGEERAKGNILERFSAQQFPDLHSELNLSSLELGDSALYFCASSARQGVSGNTIYFGEGSWLTVV.

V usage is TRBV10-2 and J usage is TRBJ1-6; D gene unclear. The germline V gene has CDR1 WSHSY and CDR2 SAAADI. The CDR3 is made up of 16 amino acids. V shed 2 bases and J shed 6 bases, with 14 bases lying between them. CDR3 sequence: CASSEDGLLANSPLHF. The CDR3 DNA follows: TGCGCCAGCAGTGAGGACGGACTCCTCGCTAATTCACCCCTCCACTTT.